This TCR beta chain comes out of a study of CD8 T cells in Susac syndrome. The CDR3 runs to 13 residues. Germline CDR1 and CDR2: LNHDA and SQIVND (reference sequence). The ends were cut back, 7 bases at V and 5 bases at J, with 13 bases in the middle. RNA, at 0.5 to 1 ug, was reverse transcribed with random hexamers. The authors amplified TCR beta CDR3 across 54 Vbeta and 13 Jbeta using immunoSEQ multiplex PCR. TCRdb ran MiXCR on the immunoSEQ multiplex PCR reads and lists one entry per CDR3 protein. The repertoire holds 15,000 to 20,000 distinct CDR3 sequences, with 85% to 95% as singletons. From blood CD8+ and CD4+ T cells, TCR beta sequences were generated. The healthy controls were matched to patients by age and sex.

V and J are TRBV19 and TRBJ2-3, with D hard to call. Sequencing input: CD8+ T cells from PBMCs. The origin of this receptor is a human donor in good health. CDR3 coding DNA: TGTGCCAGTAATGAGTGGGAAGAAGATACGCAGTATTTT. Translating gives CASNEWEEDTQYF.